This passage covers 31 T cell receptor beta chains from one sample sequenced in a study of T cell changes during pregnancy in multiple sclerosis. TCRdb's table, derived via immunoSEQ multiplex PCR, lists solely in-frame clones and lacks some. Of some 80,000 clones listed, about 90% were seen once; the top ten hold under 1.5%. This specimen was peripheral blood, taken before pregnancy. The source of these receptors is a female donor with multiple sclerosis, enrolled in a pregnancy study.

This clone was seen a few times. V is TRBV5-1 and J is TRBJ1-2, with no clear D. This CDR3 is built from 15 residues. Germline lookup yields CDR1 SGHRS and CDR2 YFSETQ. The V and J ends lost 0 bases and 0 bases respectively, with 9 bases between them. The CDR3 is CASSLDAGANYGYTF. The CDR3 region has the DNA TGCGCCAGCAGCTTGGATGCCGGAGCTAACTATGGCTACACCTTC.

CDR3 sequence: CASSSLGQGFGKTQYF. The CDR3 DNA sequence: TGTGCCAGCAGCTCCCTGGGACAGGGATTCGGGAAGACCCAGTACTTC. The chain couples TRBV13 to TRBJ2-5; 9 bases fit TRBD1. The V gene end was trimmed by 4 bases and the J gene end by 6 bases; junction bases not matched to a gene: 12. Per the germline V gene, CDR1 is PRHDT and CDR2 is FYEKMQ (reference sequence). The length of the CDR3 is 16 residues.

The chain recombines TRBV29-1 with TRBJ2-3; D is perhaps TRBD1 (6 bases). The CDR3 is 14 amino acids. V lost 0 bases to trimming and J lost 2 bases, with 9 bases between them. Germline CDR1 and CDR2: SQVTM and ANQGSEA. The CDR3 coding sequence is TGCAGCGTTGAAGAAAGGGGGTTCACAGATACGCAGTATTTT. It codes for CSVEERGFTDTQYF.

DNA of the CDR3: TGTGCCAGTGGTAATGACAACTCCTACGAGCAGTACTTC. The encoded protein is CASGNDNSYEQYF. The chain carries TRBV19 and TRBJ2-7; the D is unclear. Trimming left V 8 bases short and J 0 bases short, with 11 bases between. Germline V gene data show CDR1 as LNHDA and CDR2 as SQIVND (reference sequence). The CDR3 totals 13 residues.

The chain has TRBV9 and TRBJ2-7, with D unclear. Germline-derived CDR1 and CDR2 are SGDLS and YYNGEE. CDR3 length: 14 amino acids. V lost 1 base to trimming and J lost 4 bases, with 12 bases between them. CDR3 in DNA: TGTGCCAGCAGCGTACAGGTTCTCGGATACGAGCAGTACTTC. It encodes CASSVQVLGYEQYF.

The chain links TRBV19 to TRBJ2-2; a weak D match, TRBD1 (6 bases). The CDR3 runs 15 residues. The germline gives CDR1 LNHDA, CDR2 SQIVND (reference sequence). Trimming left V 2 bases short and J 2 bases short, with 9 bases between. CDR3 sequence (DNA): TGTGCCAGTAGTATATACAGGGTCAACACCGGGGAGCTGTTTTTT. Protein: CASSIYRVNTGELFF.

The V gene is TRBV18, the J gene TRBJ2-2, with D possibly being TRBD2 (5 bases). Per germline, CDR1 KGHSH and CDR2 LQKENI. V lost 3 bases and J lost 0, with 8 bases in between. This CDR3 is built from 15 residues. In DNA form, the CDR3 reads TGTGCCAGCTCACCCGCCGGGACGAACACCGGGGAGCTGTTTTTT. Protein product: CASSPAGTNTGELFF.

The CDR3 sequence: CASSPPTSTQYF. CDR3 bases: TGTGCCAGCAGCCCCCCCACGAGTACGCAGTATTTT. This chain links TRBV6-1 with TRBJ2-3; D is unclear. Trimming removed 6 bases at V and 8 bases at J, with 12 bases between. Germline V lookup: CDR1 MNHNS, CDR2 SASEGT. The CDR3 runs 12 residues.

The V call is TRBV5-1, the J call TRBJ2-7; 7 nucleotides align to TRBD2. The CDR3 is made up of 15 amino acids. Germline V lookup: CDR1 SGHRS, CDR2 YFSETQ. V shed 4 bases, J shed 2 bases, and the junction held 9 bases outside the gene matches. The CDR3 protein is CASSGGGRLTYEQYF. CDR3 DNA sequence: TGCGCCAGCAGCGGGGGGGGTCGGTTGACCTACGAGCAGTACTTC.

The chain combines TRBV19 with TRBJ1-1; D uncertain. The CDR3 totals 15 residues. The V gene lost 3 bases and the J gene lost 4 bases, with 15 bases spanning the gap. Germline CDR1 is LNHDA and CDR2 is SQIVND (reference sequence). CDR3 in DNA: TGTGCCAGTAGTATGGCCCTTAGCATGAGCACTGAAGCTTTCTTT. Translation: CASSMALSMSTEAFF.

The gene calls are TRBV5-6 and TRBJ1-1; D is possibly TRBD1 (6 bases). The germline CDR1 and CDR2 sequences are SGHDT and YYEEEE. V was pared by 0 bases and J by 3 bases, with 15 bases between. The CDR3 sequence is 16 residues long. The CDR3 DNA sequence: TGTGCCAGCAGCTTGGCTGAGGGGGGGCCCTACACTGAAGCTTTCTTT. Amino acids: CASSLAEGGPYTEAFF. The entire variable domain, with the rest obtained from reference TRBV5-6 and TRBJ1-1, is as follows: DAGVTQSPTHLIKTRGQQVTLRCSPKSGHDTVSWYQQALGQGPQFIFQYYEEEERQRGNFPDRFSGHQFPNYSSELNVNALLLGDSALYLCASSLAEGGPYTEAFFGQGTRLTVV.

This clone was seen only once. The CDR3 here is CASREETQYF. As DNA, the CDR3 is TGTGCCAGTCGAGAGGAGACCCAGTACTTC. J is TRBJ2-5 and V is TRBV6-1; no clear D. V was cut by 9 bases and J by 5 bases, with 7 bases left in between. The CDR3 totals 10 residues. Germline lookup yields CDR1 MNHNS and CDR2 SASEGT.

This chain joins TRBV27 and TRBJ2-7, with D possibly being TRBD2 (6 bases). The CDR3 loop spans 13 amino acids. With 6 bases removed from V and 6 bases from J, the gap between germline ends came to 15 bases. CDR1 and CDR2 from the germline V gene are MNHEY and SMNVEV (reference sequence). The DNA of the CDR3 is TGTGCCAGCAGGGGCGGGGTTGTCGGCGAGCAGTACTTC. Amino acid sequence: CASRGGVVGEQYF.

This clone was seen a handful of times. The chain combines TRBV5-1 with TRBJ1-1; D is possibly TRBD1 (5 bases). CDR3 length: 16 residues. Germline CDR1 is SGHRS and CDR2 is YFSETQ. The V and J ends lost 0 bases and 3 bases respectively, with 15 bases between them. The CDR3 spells CASSLDIGQGYTEAFF. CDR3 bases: TGCGCCAGCAGCTTGGATATCGGCCAGGGATACACTGAAGCTTTCTTT.

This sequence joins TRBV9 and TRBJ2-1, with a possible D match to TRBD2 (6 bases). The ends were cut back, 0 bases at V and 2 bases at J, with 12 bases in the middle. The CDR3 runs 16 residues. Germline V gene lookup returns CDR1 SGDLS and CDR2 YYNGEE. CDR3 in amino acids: CASSVVSGETYNEQFF. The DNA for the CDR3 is TGTGCCAGCAGCGTAGTTAGCGGAGAAACCTACAATGAGCAGTTCTTC.

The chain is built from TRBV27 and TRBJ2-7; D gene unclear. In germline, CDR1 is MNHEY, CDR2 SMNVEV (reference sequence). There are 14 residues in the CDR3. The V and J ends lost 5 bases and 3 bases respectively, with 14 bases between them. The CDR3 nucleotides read TGTGCCAGCAGTATTGGGTGGGCAGACTACGAGCAGTACTTC. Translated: CASSIGWADYEQYF.

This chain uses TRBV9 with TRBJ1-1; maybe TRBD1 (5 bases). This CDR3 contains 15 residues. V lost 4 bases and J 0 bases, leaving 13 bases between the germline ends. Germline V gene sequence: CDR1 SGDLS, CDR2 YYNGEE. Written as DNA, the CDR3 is TGTGCCAGCAGCCCATACCAGGGATTGAACACTGAAGCTTTCTTT. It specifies CASSPYQGLNTEAFF.

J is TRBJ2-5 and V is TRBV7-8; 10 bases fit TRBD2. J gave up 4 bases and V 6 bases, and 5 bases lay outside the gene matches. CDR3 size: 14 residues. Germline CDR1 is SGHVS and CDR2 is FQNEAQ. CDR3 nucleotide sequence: TGTGCCAGCAGGGAGCGGGGGGGCCTAGAGACCCAGTACTTC. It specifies CASRERGGLETQYF.

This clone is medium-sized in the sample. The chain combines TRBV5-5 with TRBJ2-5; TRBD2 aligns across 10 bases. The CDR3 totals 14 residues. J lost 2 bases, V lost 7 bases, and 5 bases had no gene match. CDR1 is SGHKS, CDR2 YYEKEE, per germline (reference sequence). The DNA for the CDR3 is TGTGCCAGCTGGAAGCGGGAGGGACAAGAGACCCAGTACTTC. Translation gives CASWKREGQETQYF.

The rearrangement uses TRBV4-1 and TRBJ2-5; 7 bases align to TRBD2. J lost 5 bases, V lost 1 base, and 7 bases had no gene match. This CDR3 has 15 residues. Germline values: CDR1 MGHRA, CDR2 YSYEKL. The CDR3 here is CASSQVGLAEETQYF. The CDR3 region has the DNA TGCGCCAGCAGCCAAGTGGGGCTAGCGGAGGAGACCCAGTACTTC.

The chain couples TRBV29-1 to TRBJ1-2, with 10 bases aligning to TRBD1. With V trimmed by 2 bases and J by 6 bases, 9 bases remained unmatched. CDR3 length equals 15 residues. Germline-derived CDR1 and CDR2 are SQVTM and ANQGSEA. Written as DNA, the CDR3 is TGCAGCGTTGAACGGTGGACAGGGGGGGCTAATGGCTACACCTTC. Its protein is CSVERWTGGANGYTF. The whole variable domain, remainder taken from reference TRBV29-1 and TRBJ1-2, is SAVISQKPSRDICQRGTSLTIQCQVDSQVTMMFWYRQQPGQSLTLIATANQGSEATYESGFVIDKFPISRPNLTFSTLTVSNMSPEDSSIYLCSVERWTGGANGYTFGSGTRLTVV.

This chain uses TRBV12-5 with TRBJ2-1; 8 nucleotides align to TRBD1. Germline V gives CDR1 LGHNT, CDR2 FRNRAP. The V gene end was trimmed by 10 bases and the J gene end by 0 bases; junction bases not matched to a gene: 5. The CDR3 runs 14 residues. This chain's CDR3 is CATLTGGSYNEQFF. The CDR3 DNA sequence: TGTGCTACACTTACAGGGGGCTCCTACAATGAGCAGTTCTTC.

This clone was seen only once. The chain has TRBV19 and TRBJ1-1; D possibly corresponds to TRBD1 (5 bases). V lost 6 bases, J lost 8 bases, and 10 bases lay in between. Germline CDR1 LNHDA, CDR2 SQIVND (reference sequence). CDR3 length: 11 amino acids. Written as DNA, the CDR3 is TGTGCCAGTAGCAACAGGAAAGAAGCTTTCTTT. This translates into CASSNRKEAFF.

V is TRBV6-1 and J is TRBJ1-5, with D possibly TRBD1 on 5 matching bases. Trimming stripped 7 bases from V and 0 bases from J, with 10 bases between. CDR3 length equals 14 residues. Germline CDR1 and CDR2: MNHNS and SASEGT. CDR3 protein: CASKDIHSNQPQHF. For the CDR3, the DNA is TGTGCCAGCAAGGACATCCATAGCAATCAGCCCCAGCATTTT.

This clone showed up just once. CDR3 residues: CASSLGQGANGELFF. In nucleotides, the CDR3 is TGTGCCAGCAGCTTAGGTCAGGGGGCCAACGGGGAGCTGTTTTTT. This rearrangement joins TRBV7-6 to TRBJ2-2; TRBD1 aligns across 8 bases. Unmatched junction bases numbered 5, after V lost 1 base and J lost 7 bases. The V gene's germline CDR1 is SGHVS and CDR2 FNYEAQ. The CDR3 is 15 residues long.

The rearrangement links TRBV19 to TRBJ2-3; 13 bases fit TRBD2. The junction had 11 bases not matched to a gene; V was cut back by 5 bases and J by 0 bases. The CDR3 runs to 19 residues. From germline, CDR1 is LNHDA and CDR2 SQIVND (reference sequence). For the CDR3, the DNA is TGTGCCAGTAGTGCAAAGACTAGCGGGGGGTTAAGTAGCACAGATACGCAGTATTTT. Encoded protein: CASSAKTSGGLSSTDTQYF.

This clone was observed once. CDR3 in amino acids: CASGGTSVETQYF. The CDR3 nucleotides are TGTGCCAGCGGGGGGACTAGCGTGGAGACCCAGTACTTC. The V gene is TRBV19, the J gene TRBJ2-5, with 10 bases identical to TRBD2. CDR1 is LNHDA and CDR2 is SQIVND in the germline V gene (reference sequence). The V gene end was trimmed by 9 bases and the J gene end by 5 bases; junction bases not matched to a gene: 6. The CDR3 totals 13 residues.

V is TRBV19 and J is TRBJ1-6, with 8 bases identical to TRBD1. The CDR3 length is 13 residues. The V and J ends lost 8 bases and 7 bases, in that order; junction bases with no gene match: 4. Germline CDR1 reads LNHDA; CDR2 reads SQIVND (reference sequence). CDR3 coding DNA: TGTGCCAGTGCGGGACAGGAGAATTCACCCCTCCACTTT. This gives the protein CASAGQENSPLHF.

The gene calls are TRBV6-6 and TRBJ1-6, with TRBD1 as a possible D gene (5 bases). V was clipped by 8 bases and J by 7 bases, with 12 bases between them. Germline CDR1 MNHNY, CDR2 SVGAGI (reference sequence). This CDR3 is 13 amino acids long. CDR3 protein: CASQTGENSPLHF. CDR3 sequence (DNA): TGTGCCAGCCAAACAGGTGAAAATTCACCCCTCCACTTT.

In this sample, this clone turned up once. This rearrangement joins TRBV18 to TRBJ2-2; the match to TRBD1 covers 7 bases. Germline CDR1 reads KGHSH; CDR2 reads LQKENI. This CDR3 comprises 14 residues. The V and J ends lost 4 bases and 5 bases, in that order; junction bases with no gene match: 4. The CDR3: CASSLKQGTGELFF. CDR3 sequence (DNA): TGTGCCAGCTCACTCAAACAGGGGACCGGGGAGCTGTTTTTT. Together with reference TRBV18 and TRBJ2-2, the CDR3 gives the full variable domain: NAGVMQNPRHLVRRRGQEARLRCSPMKGHSHVYWYRQLPEEGLKFMVYLQKENIIDESGMPKERFSAEFPKEGPSILRIQQVVRGDSAAYFCASSLKQGTGELFFGEGSRLTVL.

The chain's CDR3 is CASSPAEQGAEQYF. The CDR3 DNA sequence: TGTGCCAGCTCACCAGCTGAACAGGGAGCCGAGCAGTACTTC. This chain links TRBV18 with TRBJ2-7, with D tentatively TRBD1 (6 bases). Per germline, CDR1 KGHSH and CDR2 LQKENI. V was trimmed by 2 bases and J by 6 bases, leaving 14 bases between them. The CDR3 sequence is 14 residues long.